A selection of T cell receptor beta chains follows, all from one sample in a study of cytomegalovirus exposure and HLA in healthy donors. Sequencing was performed with immunoSEQ multiplex PCR; in TCRdb, only in-frame clones are kept and a portion is missing. Here the sample spans about 140,000 clones, 70% to 80% being singletons. Input material: PBMCs. These receptors were collected from a woman in her forties or fifties in good health and CMV-seronegative. Each CDR3 is given with its conserved first and last residue. D genes are given only for firm matches. Only part of the rows carry a size: once, few, many, or a class if the clone is expanded.

cdr3_nt cdr3_aa clone_size v_call d_call j_call
TGTGCCAGCTCACCTTCGATGAAAACCGGGACAGAGAACACTGAAGCTTTCTTT CASSPSMKTGTENTEAFF . TRBV18 TRBD1 TRBJ1-1
TGTGCCAGCAGCCCCAGGGACAGGGGAGGGGAGACCCAGTACTTC CASSPRDRGGETQYF . TRBV11-2 TRBD1 TRBJ2-5
TGCGCCAGCAGCTTGGTACAGGGATCCTACGAGCAGTACTTC CASSLVQGSYEQYF . TRBV5-1 . TRBJ2-7
TGTGCCAGCATGGGGGGCTACGAGCAGTACTTC CASMGGYEQYF once TRBV2 . TRBJ2-7
TGTGCCAGCAGTGCCCTCTCACTAGCGGGGACCAACAATGAGCAGTTCTTC CASSALSLAGTNNEQFF once TRBV2 TRBD2 TRBJ2-1
TGTGCTAGCAGCCAGGGGGGCACAGATACGCAGTATTTT CASSQGGTDTQYF few TRBV7-7 TRBD1 TRBJ2-3
TGTGCCAGCAGCCGAACGACAGGGCCCAAAAACATTCAGTACTTC CASSRTTGPKNIQYF few TRBV11-2 TRBD1 TRBJ2-4
TGTGCCAGTAGTGACAGCCTCAATGAAAAACTGTTTTTT CASSDSLNEKLFF . TRBV19 . TRBJ1-4
TGTGCCAGCAGTCCCCTAGCGGGGGGCTGGAATGAGCAGTTCTTC CASSPLAGGWNEQFF . TRBV6-5 TRBD2 TRBJ2-1
TGTGCCAGCAGCTTAAGGCCGGGGACAGATACGCAGTATTTT CASSLRPGTDTQYF . TRBV13 . TRBJ2-3
TGTGCCAGCAGCTTGAGCGGGGGGGGATACAATGAGCAGTTCTTC CASSLSGGGYNEQFF . TRBV7-2 TRBD2 TRBJ2-1
TGTGCCAGCAGCTTAGGGACAGGATTCGGCTACACCTTC CASSLGTGFGYTF . TRBV7-9 TRBD1 TRBJ1-2
TGCGCCAGCAGCCAAGAACAGGGGGGGAATGAGCAGTTCTTC CASSQEQGGNEQFF . TRBV4-3 . TRBJ2-1
TGTGCCAGCAGCCCAGGGAAACACTATGGCTACACCTTC CASSPGKHYGYTF . TRBV28 . TRBJ1-2
TGTGCCAGCCCCCCCAGAACTAACTATGGCTACACCTTC CASPPRTNYGYTF . TRBV2 . TRBJ1-2
TGTGCCAGTAGTTTGCGACAGGGGAGAAGAGGTGAGCAGTTCTTC CASSLRQGRRGEQFF . TRBV19 TRBD1 TRBJ2-1
TGTGCCAGCAGCTTGGGGCAGGGGTCTCGGCCCCAGCATTTT CASSLGQGSRPQHF . TRBV5-6 . TRBJ1-5